This TCR beta chain was observed in a study of T cell responses to AZD1222 COVID-19 vaccine. Study information: Analyses pooled second doses at about 4 or about 12 weeks.

The CDR3 runs to 14 residues. After removal of 6 bases from V and 7 bases from J, the junction contained 7 bases not matched to a gene. Germline V gene data show CDR1 as MNHEY and CDR2 as SVGAGI. The protocol was immunoSEQ multiplex PCR, while the TCRdb copy is restricted to in-frame clones and leaves out a portion. The table has some 140,000 clones, about 92% seen once. The V and J genes are TRBV6-5 and TRBJ2-1; 9 bases line up with TRBD1. This material consisted of peripheral blood, taken on day 0 of AZD1222 vaccination. The clonotype was recovered from an adult in good health. The CDR3 loop is CASRTLGTGNEQFF. Written as DNA, the CDR3 is TGTGCCAGCAGGACCCTCGGGACAGGGAATGAGCAGTTCTTC.